Below, 16 T cell receptor beta chains from the same sample are listed, as sequenced in a study of T cell clonality in common variable immunodeficiency. Produced via immunoSEQ multiplex PCR; TCRdb's table is partial and in-frame only. Listed for the sample are about 29,000 clones, none seen a single time. The specimen sequenced was peripheral blood mononuclear cells. Receptors originate from a person between 18 and 75 years old in good health.

This clone was counted ten times or more. The read terminates 3 residues before the CDR3 end, so the remaining end is supplied by the germline J gene. This sequence joins TRBV5-1 and TRBJ2-3; the match to TRBD1 covers 12 bases. The CDR3 runs to 15 residues. Losses at the gene ends were 0 bases for V and 8 bases for J; bases not matched to a gene: 4. The germline V gene has CDR1 SGHRS and CDR2 YFSETQ. The CDR3 reads CASSLAGQGAVTQYF. The CDR3 bases that were read are TGCGCCAGCAGCTTGGCGGGACAGGGGGCTGTTACG.

This clone was found many times. The read ends 3 residues early relative to the CDR3; the germline J gene fills the gap. The rearrangement joins TRBV5-6 to TRBJ2-1; tentative D call: TRBD1 (6 bases). In germline, CDR1 is SGHDT, CDR2 YYEEEE. The CDR3 consists of 13 residues. V lost 6 bases to trimming and J lost 8 bases, with 15 bases between them. This CDR3 reads CASNPGAEYEQFF. The sequenced part of the CDR3 DNA is TGTGCCAGCAATCCAGGGGCAGAGTATGAG.

This clone was seen repeatedly, ten times or more. The observed sequence ends 3 residues before the CDR3 terminus, with the missing tail filled in from the germline J gene. J is TRBJ2-6 and V is TRBV7-9, with D perhaps TRBD1 or TRBD2 (5 bases each). This CDR3 comprises 15 residues. V lost 2 bases and J 4 bases, leaving 9 bases between the germline ends. Germline CDR1 SEHNR, CDR2 FQNEAQ (reference sequence). This chain's CDR3 is CASSLRGAGANVLTF. The DNA read from the CDR3 is TGTGCCAGCAGCTTAAGGGGAGCCGGGGCCAACGTC.

The covered CDR3 bases are TGTGCCAGCAGTGAAGCCCCACAGGTAGTTCGCCAGCCC. Amino acid sequence: CASSEAPQVVRQP. The CDR3 reads in full as CASSEAPQVVRQPQHF. This rearrangement joins TRBV6-1 to TRBJ1-5; tentatively, D is TRBD1 (5 bases). The read comes to an end 3 residues before the CDR3 does, leaving the germline J gene to fill in the end. The CDR3 has 16 residues. Germline V gene lookup returns CDR1 MNHNS and CDR2 SASEGT. Trimming removed 0 bases at V and 7 bases at J, with 16 bases between.

A remark on this clone: The read is 3 residues too short to cover the CDR3 end, so that end is filled in from the germline J gene. This chain connects TRBV2 to TRBJ1-4, with D uncertain. The CDR3 consists of 16 residues. Germline V gene data show CDR1 as SNHLY and CDR2 as FYNNEI. V lost 5 bases, J lost 0 bases, and 13 bases lay in between. CDR3 loop: CASSSPAFATNEKLFF. Partial CDR3 DNA: TGTGCCAGCAGTAGCCCAGCGTTTGCAACTAATGAAAAA.

This clone was counted many times. The sequence runs out 3 residues before the end of the CDR3; the remainder is reconstructed from the germline J gene. The chain carries TRBV5-1 and TRBJ1-1; D not certain. The V end lost 0 bases, the J end lost 1 base, and 7 bases lay between the germline ends. Germline loops: CDR1 SGHRS, CDR2 YFSETQ. The CDR3 consists of 14 residues. The DNA read from the CDR3 is TGCGCCAGCAGCTTGGGTGCAGGGAACACTGAA. As protein: CASSLGAGNTE. The full CDR3 reads CASSLGAGNTEAFF.

This clone appeared many times. The DNA ends 3 residues before the CDR3 does, and the rest of the CDR3 is filled in from the germline J gene. This chain uses TRBV6-2 or TRBV6-3 with TRBJ2-2, with TRBD2 matching 15 bases. Germline V gene lookup returns CDR1 MNHEY and CDR2 SVGEGT. This CDR3 spans 16 amino acids. V was clipped by 1 base and J by 7 bases; unmatched bases: 1. The CDR3 here is CASSYWTSGRVGELFF. The part of the CDR3 DNA that was read is TGTGCCAGCAGTTACTGGACTAGCGGGAGGGTCGGGGAG.

This clone was found many times. Read coverage stops 3 residues before the CDR3 terminus; the germline J gene supplies the remainder. This sequence joins TRBV20-1 and TRBJ1-1; TRBD1 might be the D (6 bases). Germline V gene lookup returns CDR1 DFQATT and CDR2 SNEGSKA (reference sequence). The CDR3 spans 15 residues. With 5 bases removed from V and 1 base from J, the gap between germline ends came to 17 bases. The CDR3 loop reads CSAFWGRGRNTEAFF. Incomplete CDR3 DNA: TGCAGTGCTTTCTGGGGGCGCGGGAGGAACACTGAA.

This clone was seen repeatedly, ten times or more. The CDR3 is cut off 3 residues early in the read; its end comes from the germline J gene. The V call is TRBV7-3, the J call TRBJ1-1; 8 bases are a match to TRBD1. The CDR3 has 14 residues. The V segment lost 6 bases and the J segment 3 bases; nucleotides outside the gene matches: 6. CDR1 SGHTA and CDR2 FQGTGA come from the germline V gene. Partial CDR3 DNA: TGTGCCAGCAGTATTGCAGGGGGCGACACTGAA. This translates into CASSIAGGDTE. From start to end, the CDR3 is CASSIAGGDTEAFF.

This clone has ten or more counts. The CDR3 end falls 3 residues outside the read, so it is completed with the germline J gene. The gene calls are TRBV29-1 and TRBJ1-1; D not resolved. Germline V lookup: CDR1 SQVTM, CDR2 ANQGSEA. The CDR3 has 11 amino acids. V was clipped by 7 bases and J by 6 bases, with 12 bases between them. CDR3 DNA (partial): TGCAGCGACAAGACGGGTTCTGAA. Encoded protein: CSDKTGSE. The whole CDR3 sequence reads CSDKTGSEAFF.

This clone was detected only a few times. The read comes to an end 3 residues before the CDR3 does, leaving the germline J gene to fill in the end. The gene calls are TRBV7-9 and TRBJ2-3; D is uncertain. The CDR3 loop spans 12 amino acids. Trimming took 1 base from V and 4 from J, leaving 3 bases between them. CDR1 and CDR2 (germline): SEHNR, FQNEAQ (reference sequence). CDR3 DNA, as far as it was read: TGTGCCAGCAGCTTAGTAGCAGATACG. Residues: CASSLVADT. In full, the CDR3 is CASSLVADTQYF.

The CDR3 reads CASSGTYGQGGGYTF. Partial CDR3 DNA: TGCGCCAGCAGCGGCACCTACGGACAGGGAGGGGGC. The chain uses TRBV5-1 and TRBJ1-2, with TRBD1 identical over 8 bases. The read halts 3 residues ahead of the CDR3 end, with the missing end drawn from the germline J gene. There are 15 residues in the CDR3. Germline V lookup: CDR1 SGHRS, CDR2 YFSETQ.

This clone has ten or more counts. Read sequence stops 3 residues before the CDR3 end, and the germline J gene provides the missing end. V gene TRBV7-9 combines with J gene TRBJ2-1; D perhaps matches TRBD2 (5 bases). CDR3 size: 13 residues. Trimming took 8 bases from V and 8 from J, leaving 16 bases between them. From germline, CDR1 is SEHNR and CDR2 FQNEAQ (reference sequence). The part of the CDR3 DNA that was read is TGTGCCAGCGGGCTGAGAGGGTTGGATGAG. Its translation is CASGLRGLDE. Given in full, the CDR3 is CASGLRGLDEQFF.

Ten or more counts support this clone. The read comes to an end 3 residues before the CDR3 does, leaving the germline J gene to fill in the end. The V gene is TRBV5-6, the J gene TRBJ1-5; D not certain. The V and J ends lost 0 bases and 7 bases respectively, with 5 bases between them. Germline CDR1 reads SGHDT; CDR2 reads YYEEEE. The CDR3 is made up of 12 amino acids. The DNA read from the CDR3 is TGTGCCAGCAGCTTGGGGGCCCAGCCC. Protein sequence: CASSLGAQP. The entire CDR3 protein is CASSLGAQPQHF.

This clone was seen only a few times. A junction end diverges from the germline sequence, so it may reflect a read error. The read ends 3 residues early relative to the CDR3; the germline J gene fills the gap. Other DNA sequences in the same sample also yield this CDR3. The chain is built from TRBV2 and TRBJ1-2; 10 nucleotides agree with TRBD1. The length of the CDR3 is 14 residues. Germline loops: CDR1 SNHLY, CDR2 FYNNEI. This CDR3 is CASSGTGGNYGYTF. CDR3 bases read: TGTGCCAGCAGTGGGACAGGGGGTAACTATGGA. The whole variable domain, filled in from reference TRBV2 and TRBJ1-2, reads EPEVTQTPSHQVTQMGQEVILRCVPISNHLYFYWYRQILGQKVEFLVSFYNNEISEKSEIFDDQFSVERPDGSNFTLKIRSTKLEDSAMYFCASSGTGGNYGYTFGSGTRLTVV.

This clone has ten or more counts. The read is 3 residues too short to cover the CDR3 end, so that end is filled in from the germline J gene. The V call is TRBV20-1, the J call TRBJ2-7; D is possibly TRBD1 (6 bases). Per the germline V gene, CDR1 is DFQATT and CDR2 is SNEGSKA (reference sequence). The CDR3 totals 13 residues. Between the trimmed V and J ends, which lost 6 bases and 4 bases, there was a span of 16 bases. The CDR3 DNA, read in part, is TGCAGTGCAGGGACACCTAGGAATTACGAG. Protein: CSAGTPRNYE. The whole CDR3 sequence reads CSAGTPRNYEQYF.